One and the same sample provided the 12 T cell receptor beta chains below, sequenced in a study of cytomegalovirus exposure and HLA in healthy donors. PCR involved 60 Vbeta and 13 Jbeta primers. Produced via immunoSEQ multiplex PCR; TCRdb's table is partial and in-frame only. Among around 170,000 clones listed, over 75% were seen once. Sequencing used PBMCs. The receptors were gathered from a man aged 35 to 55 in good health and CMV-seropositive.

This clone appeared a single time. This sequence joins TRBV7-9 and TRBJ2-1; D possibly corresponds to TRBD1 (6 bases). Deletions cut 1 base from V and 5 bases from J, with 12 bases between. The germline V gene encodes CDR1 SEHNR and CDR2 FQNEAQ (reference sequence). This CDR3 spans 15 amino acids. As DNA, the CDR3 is TGTGCCAGCAGCTTAGATTCAGGGGTCCACAATGAGCAGTTCTTC. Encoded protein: CASSLDSGVHNEQFF.

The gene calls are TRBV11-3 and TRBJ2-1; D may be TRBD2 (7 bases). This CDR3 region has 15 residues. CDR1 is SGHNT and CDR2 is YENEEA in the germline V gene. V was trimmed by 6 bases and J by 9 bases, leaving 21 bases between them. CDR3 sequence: CASSGGGRERVEQFF. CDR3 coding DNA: TGTGCCAGCAGTGGGGGGGGGCGGGAGCGGGTTGAGCAGTTCTTC.

The CDR3 loop reads CASPRVFGSNQPQHF. CDR3 coding DNA: TGTGCCAGCCCGAGGGTTTTCGGTAGCAATCAGCCCCAGCATTTT. This chain links TRBV6-4 with TRBJ1-5; D not certain. The CDR3 spans 15 residues. Trimming stripped 8 bases from V and 0 bases from J, with 14 bases between. CDR1 and CDR2 from the germline V gene are MRHNA and SNTAGT.

CDR3 protein: CASSLVGGQNTEAFF. The CDR3 bases are TGTGCCAGCAGCTTGGTGGGGGGGCAGAACACTGAAGCTTTCTTT. This chain uses TRBV5-6 with TRBJ1-1; D may be TRBD1 (6 bases). This CDR3 has 15 amino acids. Deletions cut 0 bases from V and 1 base from J, with 10 bases between. Germline V gene sequence: CDR1 SGHDT, CDR2 YYEEEE. The whole variable domain, remainder taken from reference TRBV5-6 and TRBJ1-1, is DAGVTQSPTHLIKTRGQQVTLRCSPKSGHDTVSWYQQALGQGPQFIFQYYEEEERQRGNFPDRFSGHQFPNYSSELNVNALLLGDSALYLCASSLVGGQNTEAFFGQGTRLTVV.

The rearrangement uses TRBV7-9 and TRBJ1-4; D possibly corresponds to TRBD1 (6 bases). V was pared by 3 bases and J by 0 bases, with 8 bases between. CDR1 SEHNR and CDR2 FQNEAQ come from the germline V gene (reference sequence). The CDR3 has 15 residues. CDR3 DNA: TGTGCCAGCAGCTTGAGGGGGACAACTAATGAAAAACTGTTTTTT. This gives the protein CASSLRGTTNEKLFF.

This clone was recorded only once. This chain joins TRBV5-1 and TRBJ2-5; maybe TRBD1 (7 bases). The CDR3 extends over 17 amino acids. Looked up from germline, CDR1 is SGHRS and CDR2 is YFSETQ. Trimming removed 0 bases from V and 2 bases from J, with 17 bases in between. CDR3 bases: TGCGCCAGCAGCTTGGCGCGGAGGGGGCTCGCTCAAGAGACCCAGTACTTC. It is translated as CASSLARRGLAQETQYF.

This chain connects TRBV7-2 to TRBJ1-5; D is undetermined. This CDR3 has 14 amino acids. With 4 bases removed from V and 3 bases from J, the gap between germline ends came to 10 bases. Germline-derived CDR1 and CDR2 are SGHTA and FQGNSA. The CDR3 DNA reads TGTGCCAGCAGCTGGGGAGCGACCAATCAGCCCCAGCATTTT. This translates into CASSWGATNQPQHF.

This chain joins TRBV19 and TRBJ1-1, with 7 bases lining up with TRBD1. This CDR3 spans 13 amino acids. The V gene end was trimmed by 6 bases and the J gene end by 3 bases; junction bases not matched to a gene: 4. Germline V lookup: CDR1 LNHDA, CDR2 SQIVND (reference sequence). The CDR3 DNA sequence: TGTGCCAGTAGCACCGACAGGGACACTGAAGCTTTCTTT. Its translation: CASSTDRDTEAFF.

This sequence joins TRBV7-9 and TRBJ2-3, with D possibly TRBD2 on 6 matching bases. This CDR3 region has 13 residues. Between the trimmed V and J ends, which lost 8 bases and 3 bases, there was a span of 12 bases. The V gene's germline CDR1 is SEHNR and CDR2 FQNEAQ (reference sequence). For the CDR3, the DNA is TGTGCCAGCGCCCGGGACTCAACAGATACGCAGTATTTT. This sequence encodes CASARDSTDTQYF.

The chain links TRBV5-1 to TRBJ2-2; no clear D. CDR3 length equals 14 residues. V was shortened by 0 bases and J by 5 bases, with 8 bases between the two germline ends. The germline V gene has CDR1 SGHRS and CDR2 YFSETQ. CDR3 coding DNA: TGCGCCAGCAGCTTGGACAGTCCGACCGGGGAGCTGTTTTTT. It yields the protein CASSLDSPTGELFF.

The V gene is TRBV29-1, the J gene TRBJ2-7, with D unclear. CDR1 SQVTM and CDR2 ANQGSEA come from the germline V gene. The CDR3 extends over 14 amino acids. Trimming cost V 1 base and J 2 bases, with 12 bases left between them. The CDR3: CSVEVPGQTYEQYF. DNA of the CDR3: TGCAGCGTTGAAGTACCTGGGCAAACCTACGAGCAGTACTTC.

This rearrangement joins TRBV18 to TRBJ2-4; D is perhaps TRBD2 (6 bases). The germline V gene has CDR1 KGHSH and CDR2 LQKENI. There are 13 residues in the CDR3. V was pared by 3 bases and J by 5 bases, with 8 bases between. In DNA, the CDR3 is TGTGCCAGCTCACCCGGGACTCAAAACATTCAGTACTTC. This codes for CASSPGTQNIQYF. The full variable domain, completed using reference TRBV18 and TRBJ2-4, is NAGVMQNPRHLVRRRGQEARLRCSPMKGHSHVYWYRQLPEEGLKFMVYLQKENIIDESGMPKERFSAEFPKEGPSILRIQQVVRGDSAAYFCASSPGTQNIQYFGAGTRLSVL.